Sequencing of this T cell receptor beta chain was carried out in a study of T cell clonality in common variable immunodeficiency. Regarding this clone: Sequencing ends 3 residues short of the CDR3 end; the germline J gene provides the rest.

Measured with immunoSEQ multiplex PCR; TCRdb has only the in-frame clones, and not every one. Observed are approximately 44,000 clones, no singletons, with the top ten taking 8% to 13%. The CDR3 length is 14 residues. Germline values: CDR1 GTSNPN, CDR2 SVGIG (reference sequence). V gave up 5 bases and J gave up 3 bases, with 14 bases separating them. The receptor's source is a person aged 18 to 70 in good health. The V call is TRBV30, the J call TRBJ2-4; D is perhaps TRBD2 (5 bases). The sequencing sample was made of peripheral blood mononuclear cells. The CDR3 protein is CAWEDSVVKNIQYF. The covered CDR3 bases are TGTGCCTGGGAGGATAGCGTAGTCAAAAACATT.